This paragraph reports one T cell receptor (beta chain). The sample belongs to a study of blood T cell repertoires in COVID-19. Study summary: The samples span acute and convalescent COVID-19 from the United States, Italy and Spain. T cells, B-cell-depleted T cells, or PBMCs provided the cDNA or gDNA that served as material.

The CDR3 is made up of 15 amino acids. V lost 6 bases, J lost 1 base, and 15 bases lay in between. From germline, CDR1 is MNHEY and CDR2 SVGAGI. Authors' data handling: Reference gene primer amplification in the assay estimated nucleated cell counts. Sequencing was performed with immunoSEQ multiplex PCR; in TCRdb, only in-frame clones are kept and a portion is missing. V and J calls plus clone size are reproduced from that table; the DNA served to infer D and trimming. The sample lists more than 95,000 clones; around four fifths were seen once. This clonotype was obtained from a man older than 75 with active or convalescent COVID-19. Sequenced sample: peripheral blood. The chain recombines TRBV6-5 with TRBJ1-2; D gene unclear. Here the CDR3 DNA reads TGTGCCAGCAGCCGAGTGCCCGGGAATAACTATGGCTACACCTTC. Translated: CASSRVPGNNYGYTF.